Presented here are 15 T cell receptor beta chains from one specimen sequenced in a study of T cell repertoires in cytomegalovirus infection (dated by TCRdb to the late 2010s). No antigen has been identified for these receptors. Sequencing was performed on an Illumina HiSeq 1500. TCRdb itself trimmed the public reads at Q25 with fastp, ran MiXCR and retained productive beta chains. CDR3 protein sequences are deduplicated, and each keeps its most common genes and DNA. Recorded for this sample are some 120,000 distinct CDR3 sequences; roughly a tenth of them occurred a single time. Jointly, the top ten make up roughly 31% of the sample. The sample consisted of PBMCs, sequenced either directly or after in vitro stimulation (not recorded which). The origin of the receptors is a human donor in good health (CMV status not recorded). Some clones in this sample may be carry-over from other donors' samples.

The chain recombines TRBV7-4 with TRBJ2-1, with D hard to call. V dropped 4 bases and J dropped 8 bases, with 12 bases sitting between them. Germline lookup yields CDR1 SGHVT and CDR2 SQSDAQ. The length of the CDR3 is 13 residues. The CDR3, as DNA: TGTGCCAGCAGCTCTCCTAACAGTCATGAGCAGTTCTTC. Amino acid sequence: CASSSPNSHEQFF.

This clonotype has a count of ten or more. The V and J genes are TRBV7-8 and TRBJ2-1; TRBD2 is a possible D gene (6 bases). The CDR3 length is 15 residues. Trimming stripped 5 bases from V and 4 bases from J, with 15 bases between. Germline CDR1 SGHVS, CDR2 FQNEAQ. In DNA form, the CDR3 reads TGTGCCAGCAGCCTAGGCGGGACTCAGTACAATGAGCAGTTCTTC. Translating gives CASSLGGTQYNEQFF. The full variable domain, its missing parts supplied by reference TRBV7-8 and TRBJ2-1, is GAGVSQSPRYKVAKRGQDVALRCDPISGHVSLFWYQQALGQGPEFLTYFQNEAQLDKSGLPSDRFFAERPEGSVSTLKIQRTQQEDSAVYLCASSLGGTQYNEQFFGPGTRLTVL.

The genes are TRBV12-3 or TRBV12-4 and TRBJ2-5, with D possibly being TRBD1 (6 bases). Trimming took off 6 bases at V and 4 bases at J, with 12 bases between the two ends. The CDR3 is 13 amino acids. The CDR3 loop is CASSPGDRETQYF. The CDR3 nucleotides are TGTGCCAGCAGCCCAGGGGATAGAGAGACCCAGTACTTC.

The rearrangement joins TRBV6-5 to TRBJ2-5; D tentatively reads TRBD1 or TRBD2 (6 bases each). Looked up from germline, CDR1 is MNHEY and CDR2 is SVGAGI. This CDR3 comprises 14 residues. Deletions cut 6 bases from V and 7 bases from J, with 18 bases between. CDR3 in DNA: TGTGCCAGCAGACCCGGGGGACAATCGGGGACCCAGTACTTC. Its protein product is CASRPGGQSGTQYF.

The chain links TRBV9 to TRBJ2-1, with D hard to call. The CDR3 extends over 16 amino acids. Germline CDR1 and CDR2: SGDLS and YYNGEE. Trimming took 4 bases from V and 0 from J, leaving 14 bases between them. The CDR3 bases are TGTGCCAGCAGCCCCTGGCCGAGGAGCTCCTACAATGAGCAGTTCTTC. Protein: CASSPWPRSSYNEQFF.

This clonotype was recorded at least ten times. The rearrangement uses TRBV5-4 and TRBJ2-3, with 8 bases lining up with TRBD2. Trimming removed 4 bases from V and 2 bases from J; junction bases left unmatched: 6. CDR3 length equals 15 residues. The germline V gene encodes CDR1 SGHNT and CDR2 YYREEE (reference sequence). CDR3 residues: CASSHPGGSTDTQYF. DNA of the CDR3: TGTGCCAGCAGCCACCCGGGGGGGTCCACAGATACGCAGTATTTT.

Note on this clonotype: A much larger clonotype is one base distant, so this may be a read error. J is TRBJ2-3 and V is TRBV27; TRBD2 is a possible D gene (5 bases). The CDR3 length is 17 residues. Germline V gene sequence: CDR1 MNHEY, CDR2 SMNVEV (reference sequence). V lost 6 bases, J lost 6 bases, and 25 bases lay in between. CDR3 sequence: CASRNPEVAFQPDTQYF. CDR3 bases: TGTGCCAGCAGAAATCCTGAGGTAGCGTTTCAACCGGATACGCAGTATTTT.

The chain employs TRBV29-1 and TRBJ1-2; 8 positions match TRBD1. The germline V gene encodes CDR1 SQVTM and CDR2 ANQGSEA. Trimming removed 6 bases from V and 8 bases from J; junction bases left unmatched: 11. The CDR3 is made up of 13 amino acids. CDR3 amino acids: CSVSRGPSGGYTF. In DNA, the CDR3 is TGCAGCGTGAGCAGGGGGCCGTCAGGCGGCTACACCTTC.

This clonotype was seen ten or more times. The chain joins TRBV12-3 or TRBV12-4 to TRBJ2-5; the match to TRBD2 covers 8 bases. Germline trimming cut 4 bases from V and 4 bases from J; bases unmatched to any gene: 8. CDR3 length equals 15 residues. CDR3 sequence: CASSYGQGTRETQYF. The CDR3 nucleotides are TGTGCCAGCAGTTATGGCCAGGGGACTAGAGAGACCCAGTACTTC.

The genes are TRBV30 and TRBJ1-1; tentative D call: TRBD1 (5 bases). The V end was cut by 8 bases, the J end by 3 bases, with 16 bases between. The CDR3 extends over 13 amino acids. Germline CDR1 GTSNPN, CDR2 SVGIG (reference sequence). CDR3 in DNA: TGTGCCCGGGCGACAGTAACCGACACTGAAGCTTTCTTT. It is translated as CARATVTDTEAFF.

This clonotype appeared many times. V gene TRBV7-9 combines with J gene TRBJ1-2; 7 bases are a match to TRBD1. There are 15 residues in the CDR3. Germline CDR1 reads SEHNR; CDR2 reads FQNEAQ (reference sequence). J was trimmed by 2 bases and V by 1 base; bases with no gene match: 4. In DNA, the CDR3 is TGTGCCAGCAGCTTAGTGGGACAGACAAACTATGGCTACACCTTC. It is translated as CASSLVGQTNYGYTF.

The rearrangement uses TRBV29-1 and TRBJ2-2; a possible D gene is TRBD1 (5 bases). This CDR3 has 13 amino acids. Trimming took off 7 bases at V and 4 bases at J, with 13 bases between the two ends. The V gene's germline CDR1 is SQVTM and CDR2 ANQGSEA. CDR3 DNA sequence: TGCAGCGGGATGGGGCAGATCACCGGGGAGCTGTTTTTT. Protein: CSGMGQITGELFF.

The table lists this clonotype with many counts. This chain joins TRBV19 and TRBJ1-2; the match to TRBD1 covers 11 bases. The germline gives CDR1 LNHDA, CDR2 SQIVND (reference sequence). CDR3 length: 19 residues. With V trimmed by 2 bases and J by 0 bases, 11 bases remained unmatched. CDR3 loop: CASSISFRDRGTPNYGYTF. For the CDR3, the DNA is TGTGCCAGTAGTATAAGCTTCCGGGACAGGGGGACTCCTAACTATGGCTACACCTTC.

This sequence joins TRBV7-8 and TRBJ2-7; a possible D gene is TRBD2 (6 bases). Germline-derived CDR1 and CDR2 are SGHVS and FQNEAQ. This CDR3 spans 14 amino acids. Trimming took 5 bases from V and 3 from J, leaving 14 bases between them. CDR3 amino acids: CASSALAVVYEQYF. The CDR3 DNA follows: TGTGCCAGCAGCGCCTTAGCGGTAGTCTACGAGCAGTACTTC.

This chain uses TRBV12-3 or TRBV12-4 with TRBJ1-5, with 9 positions matching TRBD1. V shed 5 bases and J 1 base; nucleotides not matched to a gene: 3. The CDR3 contains 15 residues. The CDR3 bases are TGTGCCAGCAGTCGGGACAGGGTAAGCAATCAGCCCCAGCATTTT. Its protein product is CASSRDRVSNQPQHF.